These 21 T cell receptor beta chains share one sample of origin, sequenced in a study of blood T cell repertoires in COVID-19. TCRdb keeps only in-frame clones here, not all; method: immunoSEQ multiplex PCR. The data contain some 130,000 clones, about 91% of them seen just once; the ten biggest clones take up under 13%. What was sequenced was peripheral blood. The origin of the receptors is a man aged 50-60 years with acute or convalescent COVID-19.

In DNA, the CDR3 is TGTGCCAGCAGCCAAGGAGGGTCATATGGCTACACCTTC. Translation gives CASSQGGSYGYTF. J is TRBJ1-2 and V is TRBV3-1 (or the pseudogene TRBV3-2); D gene unclear. V lost 1 base and J lost 5, with 8 bases in between. The CDR3 length is 13 residues. Germline-derived CDR1 and CDR2 are LGHDT and YNNKEL (reference sequence).

This sequence joins TRBV10-1 and TRBJ2-1; 9 nucleotides line up with TRBD2. Trimming cost V 5 bases and J 9 bases; bases outside gene matches: 8. The V gene's germline CDR1 is WNHNN and CDR2 SYGVQD (reference sequence). This CDR3 comprises 14 residues. CDR3 nucleotides: TGCGCCAGCAGTTCCTTAGCGGGAGAGGGTGAGCAGTTCTTC. Its protein product is CASSSLAGEGEQFF.

Note on this clone: Within the sample, other DNA sequences also encode this same CDR3. This chain uses TRBV5-5 with TRBJ1-1; D is unresolved. V was trimmed by 4 bases and J by 8 bases, leaving 12 bases between them. The germline CDR1 and CDR2 sequences are SGHKS and YYEKEE (reference sequence). This CDR3 contains 12 residues. DNA for the CDR3: TGTGCCAGCAGCCTCGTTGGAGGGGAAGCTTTCTTT. Amino acids: CASSLVGGEAFF.

The chain combines TRBV4-1 with TRBJ2-7; D perhaps matches TRBD2 (5 bases). CDR1 and CDR2 (germline): MGHRA, YSYEKL. This CDR3 has 13 residues. The germline V and J ends were trimmed by 3 bases and 9 bases, with 15 bases remaining between them. The CDR3, as DNA: TGCGCCAGCAGCCAGGATGTACACCGGGGGCAGTACTTC. This gives the protein CASSQDVHRGQYF.

The rearrangement links TRBV11-2 to TRBJ1-4; 7 nucleotides line up with TRBD1. Germline CDR1 reads SGHAT; CDR2 reads FQNNGV. The junction had 13 bases not matched to a gene; V was cut back by 5 bases and J by 4 bases. This CDR3 is 17 amino acids long. The CDR3 DNA is TGTGCCAGCAGCGTCCGGGACAGAGGCGGCCTTAATGAAAAACTGTTTTTT. Translated, it gives CASSVRDRGGLNEKLFF.

The chain recombines TRBV6-5 with TRBJ2-4; 10 bases are a match to TRBD1. Germline V gives CDR1 MNHEY, CDR2 SVGAGI. V shed 7 bases, J shed 10 bases, and the junction held 10 bases outside the gene matches. This CDR3 region has 14 residues. This CDR3 is CASTVDRGKGIQYF. The CDR3 DNA follows: TGTGCCAGCACCGTGGACAGGGGGAAGGGGATTCAGTACTTC.

This clone came up a few times. The chain joins TRBV19 to TRBJ2-2; no firm D call. V was pared by 3 bases and J by 4 bases, with 9 bases between. CDR1 is LNHDA and CDR2 is SQIVND in the germline V gene (reference sequence). This CDR3 region has 14 residues. CDR3 loop: CASSISDFTGELFF. CDR3 bases: TGTGCCAGTAGTATCTCAGACTTCACCGGGGAGCTGTTTTTT.

Concerning this clone: Germline and junction disagree at one end, which may indicate a read error. The chain uses TRBV5-1 and TRBJ1-1; D remains ambiguous. The CDR3 loop spans 12 amino acids. CDR1 and CDR2 from the germline V gene are SGHRS and YFSETQ. CDR3 amino acids: CASRQMNTEAFF. The DNA of the CDR3 is TGCGCGAGCAGGCAGATGAACACTGAAGCTTTCTTT.

The chain joins TRBV2 to TRBJ2-7; D may be TRBD2 (7 bases). This CDR3 has 14 residues. Trimming pared 3 bases from V and 5 bases from J, leaving 14 bases between. Germline CDR1 reads SNHLY; CDR2 reads FYNNEI. CDR3: CASSEREGVDEQYF. The CDR3 nucleotides are TGTGCCAGCAGTGAGAGGGAGGGGGTGGACGAGCAGTACTTC.

The chain employs TRBV10-1 and TRBJ2-1; 11 positions agree with TRBD2. The germline V gene encodes CDR1 WNHNN and CDR2 SYGVQD (reference sequence). This CDR3 is 19 amino acids long. Losses at the gene ends were 3 bases for V and 2 bases for J; bases not matched to a gene: 12. The CDR3 loop reads CASSDGTSGTRLPYNEQFF. For the CDR3, the DNA is TGCGCCAGCAGTGACGGGACTAGCGGTACCCGTCTCCCCTACAATGAGCAGTTCTTC.

V and J are TRBV3-1 (or the pseudogene TRBV3-2) and TRBJ1-1; 9 bases match TRBD1. CDR3 length: 13 residues. V dropped 4 bases and J dropped 7; count of bases not matched to a gene: 4. Germline CDR1 reads LGHDT; CDR2 reads YNNKEL (reference sequence). CDR3 in DNA: TGTGCCAGCAGCCTACAGGGGGCCCTTGAAGCTTTCTTT. Protein product: CASSLQGALEAFF.

The chain has TRBV5-4 and TRBJ1-2; 11 bases are shared with TRBD1. Trimming cost V 5 bases and J 5 bases; bases outside gene matches: 8. CDR3 size: 15 residues. The germline CDR1 and CDR2 sequences are SGHNT and YYREEE (reference sequence). The CDR3 here is CASSSPGQGGYGYTF. The CDR3 DNA sequence: TGTGCCAGCAGTTCCCCGGGACAGGGGGGGTATGGCTACACCTTC.

The chain joins TRBV15 to TRBJ2-6, with D perhaps TRBD2 (6 bases). The CDR3 is made up of 18 amino acids. Looked up from germline, CDR1 is LNHNV and CDR2 is YYDKDF (reference sequence). V gave up 0 bases and J gave up 2 bases, with 14 bases separating them. Here the CDR3 DNA reads TGTGCCACCAGCAGAGAAGGTCAGGGACTCGCTGGGGCCAACGTCCTGACTTTC. Its protein is CATSREGQGLAGANVLTF.

This clone was seen only a few times. The CDR3 nucleotides are TGTGCCAGCAGCCTGACAGGGAGACTGAATTCACCCCTCCACTTT. Translating gives CASSLTGRLNSPLHF. The chain recombines TRBV7-3 with TRBJ1-6, with 7 nucleotides matching TRBD1. Germline V gives CDR1 SGHTA, CDR2 FQGTGA. V shed 5 bases and J 7 bases; nucleotides not matched to a gene: 8. This CDR3 has 15 amino acids.

J is TRBJ2-3 and V is TRBV10-2; possible D gene TRBD2, 6 bases. The germline gives CDR1 WSHSY, CDR2 SAAADI. V was cut by 1 base and J by 7 bases, with 9 bases left in between. The CDR3 extends over 13 amino acids. CDR3 nucleotide sequence: TGCGCCAGCAGTGAGTTAGGAGGGAATACGCAGTATTTT. It translates to CASSELGGNTQYF.

V and J are TRBV5-1 and TRBJ2-3, with 8 nucleotides matching TRBD2. This CDR3 is built from 15 residues. V lost 3 bases to trimming and J lost 5 bases; unmatched junction nucleotides: 8. Germline V CDR1 and CDR2: SGHRS, YFSETQ. The CDR3 DNA reads TGCGCCAGCAGCTCCTTAGCGGGAAGGAAAGATACGCAGTATTTT. Translating gives CASSSLAGRKDTQYF. The full variable domain, completed using reference TRBV5-1 and TRBJ2-3, is KAGVTQTPRYLIKTRGQQVTLSCSPISGHRSVSWYQQTPGQGLQFLFEYFSETQRNKGNFPGRFSGRQFSNSRSEMNVSTLELGDSALYLCASSSLAGRKDTQYFGPGTRLTVL.

The chain has TRBV4-1 and TRBJ2-6; 9 bases match TRBD1. Germline V gene sequence: CDR1 MGHRA, CDR2 YSYEKL. Trimming cost V 3 bases and J 0 bases; bases outside gene matches: 6. CDR3 size: 18 residues. The chain's CDR3 is CASSQVGQGISGANVLTF. The DNA of the CDR3 is TGCGCCAGCAGCCAGGTCGGACAGGGGATCTCTGGGGCCAACGTCCTGACTTTC.

V usage is TRBV30 and J usage is TRBJ1-3; D might be TRBD1 (6 bases). Germline CDR1 is GTSNPN and CDR2 is SVGIG (reference sequence). The CDR3 loop spans 14 amino acids. The V and J ends lost 0 bases and 2 bases respectively, with 8 bases between them. This CDR3 is CAWSVGGAGNTIYF. The CDR3 nucleotides read TGTGCCTGGAGTGTAGGGGGTGCTGGAAACACCATATATTTT.

The CDR3 loop is CASSSSAAGGTEAFF. Written as DNA, the CDR3 is TGCGCCAGCAGCTCGTCCGCGGCCGGGGGGACTGAAGCTTTCTTT. The chain combines TRBV5-1 with TRBJ1-1; D is perhaps TRBD1 (5 bases). The CDR3 runs 15 residues. Germline V gives CDR1 SGHRS, CDR2 YFSETQ. V lost 3 bases to trimming and J lost 5 bases, with 17 bases between them.

The rearrangement joins TRBV28 to TRBJ1-6; 9 nucleotides agree with TRBD1. Trimming at V came to 4 bases and at J to 8 bases, leaving 3 bases not matched to a gene. CDR1 and CDR2 (germline): MDHEN, SYDVKM. The CDR3 totals 14 residues. In DNA form, the CDR3 reads TGTGCCAGCAGTTATCGACAGGGGGATTCACCCCTCCACTTT. Protein sequence: CASSYRQGDSPLHF.

This chain connects TRBV19 to TRBJ1-1, with 7 bases fitting TRBD1. This CDR3 comprises 12 residues. After removal of 5 bases from V and 9 bases from J, the junction contained 6 bases not matched to a gene. CDR1 LNHDA and CDR2 SQIVND come from the germline V gene (reference sequence). The CDR3 sequence: CASSFTGDQAFF. The DNA for the CDR3 is TGTGCCAGTAGTTTCACAGGGGATCAAGCTTTCTTT.